The T cell receptor (beta chain) under discussion was sequenced for a study of CD8+CD57+ T cells in acquired aplastic anemia (dated by TCRdb to the late 2010s). With regard to the full study: On average, sorted CD4+ and CD8+ cells yielded 3 to 4 ug of extracted DNA, with a range of roughly 0.18 to 27.4 ug. CD8+CD57+ expansion was defined as frequency above the mean frequency observed in healthy subjects.

As concerns this clonotype: The antigen it binds to is not known. Base quality data are lacking; no much larger clone is found one base away.

Profiling of TCR beta VDJ combinations and CDR3 sequences used genomic DNA as the template. An Illumina HiSeq 2000 was the platform used for TCR repertoire sequencing. In the original analysis: TRBV/TRBJ rearrangement plots, CDR3 size and DJ length profiles, and Simpson's diversity index were used to evaluate the repertoires. The immunodominant clone was defined as the most abundant DNA sequence in deep sequencing data. CDR3 amino acid sequences were checked for sharing across subjects and were also compared against the VDJdb database and published repertoires. TCRdb reran the public reads through fastp at Q25 and MiXCR, keeping productive beta chains. Each entry is one CDR3 protein sequence, shown with its most common DNA and genes. TCRdb, not the original authors, processed these V and J calls. Counted in this sample were about 190,000 distinct CDR3 sequences; approximately 48% of them appeared once. The leading ten clones occupy around 9.7% of the sample.

The patients picked for sequencing were ones in whom flow cytometry had shown an expansion of CD8+CD57+ cells. Severe acquired aplastic anemia was diagnosed in all patients according to International Study of Aplastic Anemia and Agranulocytosis and Camitta criteria. At the time blood was sampled, none of the patients had received any therapy. The study deep-sequenced TCR repertoires of sorted CD4+ and CD8+ blood T cells from severe aplastic anemia patients and healthy subjects. Patients were enrolled in the USA under clinicaltrials.gov protocols 00001620, 01623167, 00001397, 00071045, 00081523 and 00961064. Ficoll-Paque density gradient centrifugation was used to isolate peripheral blood mononuclear cells. Before DNA extraction, CD4+ and CD8+ T cells were sorted with FACS or magnetic beads. Broader findings and caveats from the paper: Patients and healthy controls showed no significant difference in CD8+ Simpson's diversity (P=0.060). Twenty-nine CD8+ CDR3 sequences were shared between patients and controls but appeared highly expressed in patients and within their immunodominant clones.

The sequence derives from a human donor with aplastic anemia. Sequencing input: sorted CD4+, CD8+, or CD8+CD57+ T cells (not recorded which) from PBMCs.

This receptor carries the CDR3 CASSLIPGSGRAKYTTDTQYF. Here is the DNA: TGTGCCAGCAGCTTAATCCCAGGAAGCGGGAGGGCCAAGTACACCACAGATACGCAGTATTTT. In this chain, TRBV7-3 is recombined with TRBJ2-3, with 10 bases aligning to TRBD2. Germline trimming: 1 base from V, 2 bases from J; junction bases outside gene matches: 18. Measured from the cysteine to the phenylalanine, the CDR3 is 21 residues long. Just the 63-base CDR3 DNA is kept, in frame starting at base 1. The germline V gene provides CDR1 SGHTA and CDR2 FQGTGA.